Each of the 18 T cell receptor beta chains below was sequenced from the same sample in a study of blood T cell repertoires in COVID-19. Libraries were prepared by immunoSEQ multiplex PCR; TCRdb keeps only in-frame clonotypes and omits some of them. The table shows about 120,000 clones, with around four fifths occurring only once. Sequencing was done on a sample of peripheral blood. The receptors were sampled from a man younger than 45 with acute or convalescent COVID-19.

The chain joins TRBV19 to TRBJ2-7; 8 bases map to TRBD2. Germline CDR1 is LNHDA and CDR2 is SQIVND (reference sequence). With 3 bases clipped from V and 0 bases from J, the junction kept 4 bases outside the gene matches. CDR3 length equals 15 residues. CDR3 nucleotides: TGTGCCAGTAGTATGACTAGCGTTAGCTCCTACGAGCAGTACTTC. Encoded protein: CASSMTSVSSYEQYF.

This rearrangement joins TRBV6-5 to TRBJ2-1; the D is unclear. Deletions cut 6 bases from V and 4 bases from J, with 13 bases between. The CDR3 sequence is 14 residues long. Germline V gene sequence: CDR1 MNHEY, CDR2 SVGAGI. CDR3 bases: TGTGCCAGCAGGCCTGGGCAGCCTTACAATGAGCAGTTCTTC. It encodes CASRPGQPYNEQFF.

In DNA form, the CDR3 reads TGCAGCGTCACCTACGGACTAGCGGGGGTCAATGAGCAGTTCTTC. Protein product: CSVTYGLAGVNEQFF. The V gene is TRBV29-1, the J gene TRBJ2-1; 13 nucleotides agree with TRBD2. The germline V gene has CDR1 SQVTM and CDR2 ANQGSEA. With 6 bases clipped from V and 6 bases from J, the junction kept 8 bases outside the gene matches. CDR3 length: 15 residues.

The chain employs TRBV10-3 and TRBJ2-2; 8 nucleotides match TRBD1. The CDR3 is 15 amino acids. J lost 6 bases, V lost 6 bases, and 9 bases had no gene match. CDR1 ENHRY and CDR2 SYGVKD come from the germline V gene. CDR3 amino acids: CAIRERTGMAGELFF. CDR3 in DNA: TGTGCCATCAGGGAAAGGACAGGGATGGCCGGGGAGCTGTTTTTT.

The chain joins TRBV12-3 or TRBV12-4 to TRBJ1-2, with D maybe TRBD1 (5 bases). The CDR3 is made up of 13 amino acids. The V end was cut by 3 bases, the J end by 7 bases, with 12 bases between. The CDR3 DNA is TGTGCCAGCAGTTTTGTCAGGGAATCTGGCTACACCTTC. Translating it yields CASSFVRESGYTF.

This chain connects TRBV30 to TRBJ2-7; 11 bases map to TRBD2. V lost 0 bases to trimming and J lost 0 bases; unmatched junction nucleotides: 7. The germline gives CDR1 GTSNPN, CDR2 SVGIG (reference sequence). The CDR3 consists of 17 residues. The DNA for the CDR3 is TGTGCCTGGAGTGTACGGGCCCTAGCGGGGGGCTCCTACGAGCAGTACTTC. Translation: CAWSVRALAGGSYEQYF.

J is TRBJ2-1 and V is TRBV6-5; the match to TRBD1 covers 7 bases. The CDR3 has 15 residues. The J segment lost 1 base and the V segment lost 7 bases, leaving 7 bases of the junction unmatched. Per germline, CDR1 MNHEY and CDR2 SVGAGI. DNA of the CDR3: TGTGCCAGCATGGAGAGGGGACAGTCCTACAATGAGCAGTTCTTC. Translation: CASMERGQSYNEQFF.

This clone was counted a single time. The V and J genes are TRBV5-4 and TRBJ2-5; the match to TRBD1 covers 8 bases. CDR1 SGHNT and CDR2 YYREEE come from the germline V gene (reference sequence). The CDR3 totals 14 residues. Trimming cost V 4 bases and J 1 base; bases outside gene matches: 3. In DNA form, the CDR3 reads TGTGCCAGCAGCCCCGGGACAGGCCAAGAGACCCAGTACTTC. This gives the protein CASSPGTGQETQYF.

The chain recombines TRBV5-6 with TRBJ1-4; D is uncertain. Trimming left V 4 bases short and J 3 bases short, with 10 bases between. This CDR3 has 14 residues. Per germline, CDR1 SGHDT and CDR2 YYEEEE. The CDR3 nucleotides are TGTGCCAGCAGCCGAGCGGTTTCTAATGAAAAACTGTTTTTT. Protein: CASSRAVSNEKLFF.

This CDR3 is CASSLEYTGGEVTEAFF. The CDR3 DNA follows: TGTGCCAGCAGTTTGGAGTACACAGGGGGCGAGGTCACTGAAGCTTTCTTT. This chain links TRBV27 with TRBJ1-1, with 9 bases that match TRBD1. J gave up 4 bases and V 3 bases, and 12 bases lay outside the gene matches. CDR3 size: 17 residues. CDR1 and CDR2 from the germline V gene are MNHEY and SMNVEV (reference sequence).

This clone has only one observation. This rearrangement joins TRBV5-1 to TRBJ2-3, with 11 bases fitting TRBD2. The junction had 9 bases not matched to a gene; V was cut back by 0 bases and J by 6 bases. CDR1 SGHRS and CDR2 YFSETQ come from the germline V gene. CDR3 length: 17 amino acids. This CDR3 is CASSLVLAGEAGDTQYF. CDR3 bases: TGCGCCAGCAGCTTGGTACTAGCGGGAGAGGCGGGGGATACGCAGTATTTT.

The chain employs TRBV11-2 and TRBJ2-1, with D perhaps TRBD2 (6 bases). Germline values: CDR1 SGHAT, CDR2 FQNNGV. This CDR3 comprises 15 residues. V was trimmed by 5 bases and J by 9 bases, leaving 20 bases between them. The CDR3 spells CASSLSYGTWGEQFF. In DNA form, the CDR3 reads TGTGCCAGCAGCCTTAGCTATGGGACTTGGGGTGAGCAGTTCTTC.

The CDR3 nucleotides read TGTGCCAGCGGCGGGGTGACTGGCTACACCTTC. Amino acids: CASGGVTGYTF. The V call is TRBV28, the J call TRBJ1-2; D gene uncertain. CDR1 is MDHEN and CDR2 is SYDVKM in the germline V gene. The CDR3 sequence is 11 residues long. Trimming stripped 8 bases from V and 7 bases from J, with 11 bases between.

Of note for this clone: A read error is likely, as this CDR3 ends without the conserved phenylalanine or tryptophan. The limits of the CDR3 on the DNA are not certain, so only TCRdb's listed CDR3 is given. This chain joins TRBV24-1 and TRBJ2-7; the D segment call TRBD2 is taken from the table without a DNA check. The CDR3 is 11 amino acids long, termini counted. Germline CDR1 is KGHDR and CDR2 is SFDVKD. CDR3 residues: CATPLHSSGGI.

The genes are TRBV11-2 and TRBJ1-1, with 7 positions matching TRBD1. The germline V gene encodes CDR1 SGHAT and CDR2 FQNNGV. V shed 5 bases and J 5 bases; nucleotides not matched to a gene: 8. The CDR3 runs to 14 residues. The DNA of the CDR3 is TGTGCCAGCAGCCAACAGGGGTTAGGGACTGAAGCTTTCTTT. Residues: CASSQQGLGTEAFF.

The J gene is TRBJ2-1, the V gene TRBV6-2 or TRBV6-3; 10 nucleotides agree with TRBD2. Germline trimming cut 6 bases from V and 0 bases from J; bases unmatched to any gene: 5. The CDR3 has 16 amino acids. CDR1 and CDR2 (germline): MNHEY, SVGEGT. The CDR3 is CASSPSGGTSYNEQFF. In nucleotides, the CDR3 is TGTGCCAGCAGCCCTAGCGGGGGAACCTCCTACAATGAGCAGTTCTTC.

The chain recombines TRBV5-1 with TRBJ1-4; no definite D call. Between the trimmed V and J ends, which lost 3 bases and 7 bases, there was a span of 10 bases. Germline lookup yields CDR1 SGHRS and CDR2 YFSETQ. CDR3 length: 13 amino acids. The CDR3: CASSYSTGEKLFF. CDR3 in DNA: TGCGCCAGCAGCTATTCGACTGGTGAAAAACTGTTTTTT.

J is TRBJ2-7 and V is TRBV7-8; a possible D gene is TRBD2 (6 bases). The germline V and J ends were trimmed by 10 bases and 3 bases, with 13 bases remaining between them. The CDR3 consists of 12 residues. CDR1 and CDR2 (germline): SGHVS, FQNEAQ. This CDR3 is CATGEGRYEQYV. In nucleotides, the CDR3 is TGTGCCACGGGAGAGGGGCGCTACGAGCAGTACGTC.